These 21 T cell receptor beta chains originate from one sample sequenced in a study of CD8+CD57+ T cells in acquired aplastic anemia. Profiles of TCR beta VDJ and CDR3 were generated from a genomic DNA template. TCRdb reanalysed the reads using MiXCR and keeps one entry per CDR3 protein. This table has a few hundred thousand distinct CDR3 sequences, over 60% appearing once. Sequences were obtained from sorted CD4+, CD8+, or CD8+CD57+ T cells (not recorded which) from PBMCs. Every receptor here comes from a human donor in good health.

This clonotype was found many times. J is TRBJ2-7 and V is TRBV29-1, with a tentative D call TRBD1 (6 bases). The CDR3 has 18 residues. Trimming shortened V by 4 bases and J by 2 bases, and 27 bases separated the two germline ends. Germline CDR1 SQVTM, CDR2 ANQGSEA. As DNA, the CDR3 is TGCAGCGTTGTTGCAACAAAAGAAAGACAGGACTCTACCTACGAGCAGTACTTC. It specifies CSVVATKERQDSTYEQYF.

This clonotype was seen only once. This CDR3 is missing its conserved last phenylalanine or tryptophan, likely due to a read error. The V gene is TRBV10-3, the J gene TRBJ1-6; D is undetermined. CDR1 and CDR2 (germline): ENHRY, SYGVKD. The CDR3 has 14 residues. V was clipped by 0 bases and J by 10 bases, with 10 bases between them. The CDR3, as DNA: TGTGCCATCAGTGAGTCAGGGATAAACTCACCCCTCCACCTT. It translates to CAISESGINSPLHL.

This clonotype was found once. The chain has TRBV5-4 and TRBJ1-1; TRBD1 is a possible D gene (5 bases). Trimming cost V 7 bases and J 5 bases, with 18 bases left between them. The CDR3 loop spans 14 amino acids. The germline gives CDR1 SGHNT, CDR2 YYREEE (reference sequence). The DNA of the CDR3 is TGTGCCAGCTCACCATACGGGGGGGGTACTGAAGCTTTCTTT. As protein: CASSPYGGGTEAFF.

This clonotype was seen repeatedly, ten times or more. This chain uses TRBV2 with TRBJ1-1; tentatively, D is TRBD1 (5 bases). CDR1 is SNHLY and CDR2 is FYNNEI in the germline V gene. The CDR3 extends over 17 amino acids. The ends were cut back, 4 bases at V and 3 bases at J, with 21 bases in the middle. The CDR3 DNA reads TGTGCCAGCAGTGGGAATCAGGGTTCGGCTGTAGACACTGAAGCTTTCTTT. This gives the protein CASSGNQGSAVDTEAFF.

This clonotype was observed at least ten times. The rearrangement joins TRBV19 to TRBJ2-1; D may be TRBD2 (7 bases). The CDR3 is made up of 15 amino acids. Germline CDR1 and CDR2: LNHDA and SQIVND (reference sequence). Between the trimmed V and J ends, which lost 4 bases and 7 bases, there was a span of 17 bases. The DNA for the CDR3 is TGTGCCAGTAGTACTGCTGCGGGGGCGTGGAATGAGCAGTTCTTC. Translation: CASSTAAGAWNEQFF. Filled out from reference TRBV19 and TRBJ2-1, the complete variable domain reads DGGITQSPKYLFRKEGQNVTLSCEQNLNHDAMYWYRQDPGQGLRLIYYSQIVNDFQKGDIAEGYSVSREKKESFPLTVTSAQKNPTAFYLCASSTAAGAWNEQFFGPGTRLTVL.

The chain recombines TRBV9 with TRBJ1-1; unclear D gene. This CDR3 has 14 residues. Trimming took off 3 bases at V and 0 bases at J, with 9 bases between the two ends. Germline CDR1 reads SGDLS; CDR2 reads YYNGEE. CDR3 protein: CASSGPSMNTEAFF. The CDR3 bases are TGTGCCAGCAGCGGACCGTCGATGAACACTGAAGCTTTCTTT.

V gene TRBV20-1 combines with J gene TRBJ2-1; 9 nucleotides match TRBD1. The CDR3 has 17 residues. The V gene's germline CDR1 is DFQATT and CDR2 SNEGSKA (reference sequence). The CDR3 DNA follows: TGCACCGCAAGAGGGACAGGGTTTGCTGGGACTGACTACGAGCAGTTCTTC. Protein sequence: CTARGTGFAGTDYEQFF.

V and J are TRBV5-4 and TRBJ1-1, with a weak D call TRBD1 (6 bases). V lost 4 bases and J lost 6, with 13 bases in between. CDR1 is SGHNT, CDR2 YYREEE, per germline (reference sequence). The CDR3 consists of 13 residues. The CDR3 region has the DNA TGTGCCAGCAGCGCTAATACAGGGTCTGAAGCTTTCTTT. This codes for CASSANTGSEAFF.

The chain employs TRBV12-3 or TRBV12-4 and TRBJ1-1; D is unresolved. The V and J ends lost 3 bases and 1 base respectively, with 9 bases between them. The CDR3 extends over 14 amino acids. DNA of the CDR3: TGTGCCAGCAGTTTCGCCGGGTCGAACACTGAAGCTTTCTTT. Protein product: CASSFAGSNTEAFF.

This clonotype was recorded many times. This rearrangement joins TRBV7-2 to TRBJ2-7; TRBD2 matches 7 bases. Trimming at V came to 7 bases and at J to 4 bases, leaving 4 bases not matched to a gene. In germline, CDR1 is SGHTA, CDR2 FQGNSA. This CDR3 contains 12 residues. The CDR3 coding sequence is TGTGCCAGCACCAGGGACTATTACGAGCAGTACTTC. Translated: CASTRDYYEQYF.

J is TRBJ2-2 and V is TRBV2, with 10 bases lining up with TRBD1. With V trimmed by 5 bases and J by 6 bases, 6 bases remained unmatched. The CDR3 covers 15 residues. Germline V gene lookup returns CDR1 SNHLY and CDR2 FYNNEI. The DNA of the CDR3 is TGTGCCAGCAGTTTCCGACAGGGGGCGGCCGGGGAGCTGTTTTTT. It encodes CASSFRQGAAGELFF.

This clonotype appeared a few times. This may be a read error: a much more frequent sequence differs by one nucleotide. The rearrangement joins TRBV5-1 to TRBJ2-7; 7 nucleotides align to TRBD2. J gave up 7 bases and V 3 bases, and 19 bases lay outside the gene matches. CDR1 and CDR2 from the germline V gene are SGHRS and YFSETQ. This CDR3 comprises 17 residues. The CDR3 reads CASSSEPGLNSYNEQYF. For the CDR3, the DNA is TGCGCCAGCAGCTCGGAACCGGGACTAAACTCCTACAATGAGCAGTACTTC.

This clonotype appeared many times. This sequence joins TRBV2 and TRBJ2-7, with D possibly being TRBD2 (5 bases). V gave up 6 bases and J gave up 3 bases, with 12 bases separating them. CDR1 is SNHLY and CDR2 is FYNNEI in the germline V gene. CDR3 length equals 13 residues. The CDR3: CASREEYNYEQYF. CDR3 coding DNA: TGTGCCAGCAGGGAGGAGTATAACTACGAGCAGTACTTC.

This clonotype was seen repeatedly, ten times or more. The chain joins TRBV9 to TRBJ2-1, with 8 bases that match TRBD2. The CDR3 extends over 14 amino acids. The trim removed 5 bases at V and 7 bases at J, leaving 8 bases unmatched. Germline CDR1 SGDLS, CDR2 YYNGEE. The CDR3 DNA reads TGTGCCAGCAGTTCCGGGGGGGCCGGGAATGAGCAGTTCTTC. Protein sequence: CASSSGGAGNEQFF.

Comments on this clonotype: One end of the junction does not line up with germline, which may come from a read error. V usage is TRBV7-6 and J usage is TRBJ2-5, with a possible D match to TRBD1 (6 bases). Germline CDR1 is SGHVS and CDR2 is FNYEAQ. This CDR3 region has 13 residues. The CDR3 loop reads CASSPGQKGTQYF. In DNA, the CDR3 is TGTGCCAGCAGCCCCGGACAGAAGGGGACCCAGTATTTC.

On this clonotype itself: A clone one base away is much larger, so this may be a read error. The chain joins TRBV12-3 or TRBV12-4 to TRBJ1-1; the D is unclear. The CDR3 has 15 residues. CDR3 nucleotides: TGTGCCAGCGTCTTATCGGGAGACCTGAACCCTGAAGCTTTCTTT. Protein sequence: CASVLSGDLNPEAFF.

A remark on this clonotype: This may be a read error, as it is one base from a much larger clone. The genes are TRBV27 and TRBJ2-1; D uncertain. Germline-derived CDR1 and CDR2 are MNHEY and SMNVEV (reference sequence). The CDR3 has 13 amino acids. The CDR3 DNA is TGTGCCAGCATGGAAGTGTCCTACAATGAGCAGTCCTTC. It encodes CASMEVSYNEQSF.

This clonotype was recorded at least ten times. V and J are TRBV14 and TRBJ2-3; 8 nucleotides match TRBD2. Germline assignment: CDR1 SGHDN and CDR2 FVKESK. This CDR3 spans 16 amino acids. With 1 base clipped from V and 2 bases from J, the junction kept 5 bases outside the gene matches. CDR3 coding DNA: TGTGCCAGCAGCCAAGGCGCGGGGGGTTTCACAGATACGCAGTATTTT. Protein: CASSQGAGGFTDTQYF.

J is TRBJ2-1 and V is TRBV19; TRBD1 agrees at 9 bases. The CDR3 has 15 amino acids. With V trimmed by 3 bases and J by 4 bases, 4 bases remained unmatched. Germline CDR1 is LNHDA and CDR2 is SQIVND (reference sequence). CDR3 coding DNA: TGTGCCAGTAGTATTACGGGGACAGGGTACAATGAGCAGTTCTTC. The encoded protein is CASSITGTGYNEQFF.

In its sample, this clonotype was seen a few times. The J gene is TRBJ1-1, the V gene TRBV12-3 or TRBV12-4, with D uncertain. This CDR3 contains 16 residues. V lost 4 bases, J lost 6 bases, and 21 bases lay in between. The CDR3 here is CASSSPPRVLPPEAFF. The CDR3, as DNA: TGTGCCAGCAGTTCCCCACCCCGGGTTTTACCCCCTGAAGCTTTCTTT.

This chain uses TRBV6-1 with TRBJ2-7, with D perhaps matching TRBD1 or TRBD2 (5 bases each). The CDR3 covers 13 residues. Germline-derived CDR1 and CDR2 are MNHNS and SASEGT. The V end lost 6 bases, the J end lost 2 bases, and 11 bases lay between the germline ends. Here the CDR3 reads CASRRGPAYEQYF. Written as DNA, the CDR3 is TGTGCCAGCAGAAGGGGACCTGCCTACGAGCAGTACTTC.